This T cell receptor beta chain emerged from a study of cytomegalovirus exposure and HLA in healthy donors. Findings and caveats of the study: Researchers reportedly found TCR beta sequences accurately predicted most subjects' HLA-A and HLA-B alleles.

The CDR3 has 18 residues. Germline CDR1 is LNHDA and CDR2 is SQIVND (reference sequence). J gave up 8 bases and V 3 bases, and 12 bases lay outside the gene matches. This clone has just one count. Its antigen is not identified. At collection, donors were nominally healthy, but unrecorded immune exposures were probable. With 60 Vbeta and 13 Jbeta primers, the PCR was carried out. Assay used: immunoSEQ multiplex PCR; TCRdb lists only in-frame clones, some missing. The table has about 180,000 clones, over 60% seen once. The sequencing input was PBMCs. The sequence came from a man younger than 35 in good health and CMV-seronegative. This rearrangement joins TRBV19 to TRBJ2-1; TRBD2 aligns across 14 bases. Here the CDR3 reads CASSIPGLAGGLRDEQFF. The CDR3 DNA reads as TGTGCCAGTAGTATTCCTGGACTAGCGGGGGGCCTCAGGGATGAGCAGTTCTTC.